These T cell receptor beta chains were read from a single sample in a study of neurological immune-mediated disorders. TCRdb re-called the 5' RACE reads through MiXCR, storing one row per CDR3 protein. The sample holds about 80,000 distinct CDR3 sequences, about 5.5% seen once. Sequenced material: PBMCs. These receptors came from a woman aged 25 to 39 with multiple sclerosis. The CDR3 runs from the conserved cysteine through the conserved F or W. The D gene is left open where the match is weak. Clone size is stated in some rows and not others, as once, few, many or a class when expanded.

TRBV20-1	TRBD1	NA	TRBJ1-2	TGCAGTGCTAGAGGGGGACAGGGAAGTGGCTACACCTTC	CSARGGQGSGYTF
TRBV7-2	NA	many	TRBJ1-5	TGTGCCAGCAGCTTGGTCAGGAGCAACAATCAGCCCCAGCATTTT	CASSLVRSNNQPQHF
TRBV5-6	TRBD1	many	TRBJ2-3	TGTGCCAGCAGCTCAAAGCGACAGGGCCCAGATACGCAGTATTTT	CASSSKRQGPDTQYF
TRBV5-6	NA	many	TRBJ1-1	TGTGCCAGCAGCTCCCACCTAGGACAGCTGAACACTGAAGCTTTCTTT	CASSSHLGQLNTEAFF
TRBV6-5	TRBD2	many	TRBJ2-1	TGTGCCAGCAGAGCTAGCGGGGGACGTGAGCAGTTCTTC	CASRASGGREQFF
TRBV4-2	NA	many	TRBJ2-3	TGTGCCAGCAGCCAAGACTCCCGCGGGGACCACCCAGATACGCAGTATTTT	CASSQDSRGDHPDTQYF
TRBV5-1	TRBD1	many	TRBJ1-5	TGCGCCAGCAGCCCAGGGACAGGGAGACAGCCCCAGCATTTT	CASSPGTGRQPQHF
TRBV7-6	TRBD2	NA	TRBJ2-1	TGTGCCAGCAGCTTCGCTGGCGGGGGGGCCAATGAGCAGTTCTTC	CASSFAGGGANEQFF
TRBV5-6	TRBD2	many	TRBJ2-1	TGTGCCAGCAGCTTGGTTCGCGGGACTAGCACTGAGCAGTTCTTC	CASSLVRGTSTEQFF
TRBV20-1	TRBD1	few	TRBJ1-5	TGCAGTGCTAGAGTCGGACAGGGGAATCAGCCCCAGCATTTT	CSARVGQGNQPQHF
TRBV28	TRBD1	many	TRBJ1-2	TGTGCCAGCAGTTCCGGACAGGGGGCGCTTTATGGCTACACCTTC	CASSSGQGALYGYTF
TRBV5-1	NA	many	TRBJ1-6	TGCGCCAGCAGTAGAGATTCGGGGAGCTCCTATAATTCACCCCTCCACTTT	CASSRDSGSSYNSPLHF
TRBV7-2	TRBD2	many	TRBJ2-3	TGTGCCAGCAGCTCGCGTAGCGGGAGGGTCGGGAACGCAGATACGCAGTATTTT	CASSSRSGRVGNADTQYF
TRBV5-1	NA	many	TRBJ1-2	TGCGCCAGCAGCCCGACAGGAGAGAACTATGGCTACACCTTC	CASSPTGENYGYTF
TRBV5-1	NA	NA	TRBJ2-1	TGCGCCAGCCACGAAGCGGGTCCCCGTGCCGAGCAGTTCTTC	CASHEAGPRAEQFF
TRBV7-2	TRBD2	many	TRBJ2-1	TGTGCCAGCAGCTCGGGTGGGACTACCTACAATGAGCAGTTCTTC	CASSSGGTTYNEQFF
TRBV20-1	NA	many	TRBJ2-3	TGCAGTGCTAGAGATTCCGGGAGAGCCGGCACAGATACGCAGTATTTT	CSARDSGRAGTDTQYF
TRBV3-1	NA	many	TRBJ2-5	TGTGCCAGCAGCCAAGGGCTACAGGGATTCGGAGAGACCCAGTACTTC	CASSQGLQGFGETQYF
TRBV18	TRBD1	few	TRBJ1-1	TGTGCCAGCTCACCTGCGGACAGGGTCTTCACTGAAGCTTTCTTT	CASSPADRVFTEAFF
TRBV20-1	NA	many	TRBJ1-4	TGCAGTGTTGGAGCGGGGGGCCTGGAGAATGAAAAACTGTTTTTT	CSVGAGGLENEKLFF
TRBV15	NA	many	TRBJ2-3	TGTGCCACCAGCAGAGATGGGGCTTGGGATACGCAGTATTTT	CATSRDGAWDTQYF
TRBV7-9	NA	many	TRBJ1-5	TGTGCCAGCAGCTTAGGGCCCAATCAGCCCCAGCATTTT	CASSLGPNQPQHF
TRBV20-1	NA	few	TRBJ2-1	TGCAGTGCGGGGCAGGGGTGGTACAATGAGCAGTTCTTC	CSAGQGWYNEQFF
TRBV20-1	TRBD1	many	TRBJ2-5	TGCAGTGCTAGAGGGGTACAGGGAGAGGGGGCCTGGGAGACCCAGTACTTC	CSARGVQGEGAWETQYF
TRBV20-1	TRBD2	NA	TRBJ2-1	TGCAGTGCTAGTTTGGGACTAGCGGGAGAGATGGACAATGAGCAGTTCTTC	CSASLGLAGEMDNEQFF
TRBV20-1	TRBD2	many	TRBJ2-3	TGCAGTATTAGCGGGGGAGATACGCAGTATTTT	CSISGGDTQYF
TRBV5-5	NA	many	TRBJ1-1	TGTGCCAGCAGCTTTACCCGGAATGCTGAAGCTTTCTTT	CASSFTRNAEAFF
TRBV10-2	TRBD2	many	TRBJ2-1	TGCGCCAGCAGTGAGCGGGGGGGAGGTAATGAGCAGTTCTTC	CASSERGGGNEQFF
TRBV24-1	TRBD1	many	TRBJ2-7	TGTGCCACCAGTGATCCCGGGACAGGGTTCTACGAGCAGTACTTC	CATSDPGTGFYEQYF
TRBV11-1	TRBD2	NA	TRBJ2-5	TGTGCCAGCAGCGGGAGCTCCAACGTGGGAGGGGAGACCCAGTACTTC	CASSGSSNVGGETQYF
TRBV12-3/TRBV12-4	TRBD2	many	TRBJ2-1	TGTGCCAGCAGTTTCAGGCGGCTAGCGGCAGACAATGAGCAGTTCTTC	CASSFRRLAADNEQFF
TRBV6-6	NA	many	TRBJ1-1	TGTGCCAGCAGTTACTCAGGAGGGACTGAAGCTTTCTTT	CASSYSGGTEAFF
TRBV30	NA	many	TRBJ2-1	TGTGCCTGGAGTGACAATGAGCAGTTCTTC	CAWSDNEQFF
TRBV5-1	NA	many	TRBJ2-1	TGCGCCAGCAGATTGGGGGGAGAGGTCGGACTCAATGAGCAGTTCTTC	CASRLGGEVGLNEQFF
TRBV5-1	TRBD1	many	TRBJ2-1	TGCGCCAGCGACTCTACAGGGGGATCCTACAATGAGCAGTTCTTC	CASDSTGGSYNEQFF
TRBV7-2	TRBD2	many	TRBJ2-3	TGTGCCAGCAGCTTATCCGGGACTAGCGGGGGGAATACGCAGTATTTT	CASSLSGTSGGNTQYF